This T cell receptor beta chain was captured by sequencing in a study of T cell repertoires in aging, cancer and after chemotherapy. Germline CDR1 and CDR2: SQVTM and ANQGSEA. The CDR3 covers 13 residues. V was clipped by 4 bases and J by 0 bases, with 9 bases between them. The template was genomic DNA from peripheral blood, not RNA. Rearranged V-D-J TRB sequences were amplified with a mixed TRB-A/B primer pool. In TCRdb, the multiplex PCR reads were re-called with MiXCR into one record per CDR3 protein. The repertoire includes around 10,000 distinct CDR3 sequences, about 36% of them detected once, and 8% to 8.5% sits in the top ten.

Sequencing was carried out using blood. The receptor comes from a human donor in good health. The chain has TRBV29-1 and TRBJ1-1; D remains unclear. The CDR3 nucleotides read TGCAGCGTTGTCCGGGTGTTGAACACTGAAGCTTTCTTT. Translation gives CSVVRVLNTEAFF. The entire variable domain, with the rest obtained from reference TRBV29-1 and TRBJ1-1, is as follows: SAVISQKPSRDICQRGTSLTIQCQVDSQVTMMFWYRQQPGQSLTLIATANQGSEATYESGFVIDKFPISRPNLTFSTLTVSNMSPEDSSIYLCSVVRVLNTEAFFGQGTRLTVV.